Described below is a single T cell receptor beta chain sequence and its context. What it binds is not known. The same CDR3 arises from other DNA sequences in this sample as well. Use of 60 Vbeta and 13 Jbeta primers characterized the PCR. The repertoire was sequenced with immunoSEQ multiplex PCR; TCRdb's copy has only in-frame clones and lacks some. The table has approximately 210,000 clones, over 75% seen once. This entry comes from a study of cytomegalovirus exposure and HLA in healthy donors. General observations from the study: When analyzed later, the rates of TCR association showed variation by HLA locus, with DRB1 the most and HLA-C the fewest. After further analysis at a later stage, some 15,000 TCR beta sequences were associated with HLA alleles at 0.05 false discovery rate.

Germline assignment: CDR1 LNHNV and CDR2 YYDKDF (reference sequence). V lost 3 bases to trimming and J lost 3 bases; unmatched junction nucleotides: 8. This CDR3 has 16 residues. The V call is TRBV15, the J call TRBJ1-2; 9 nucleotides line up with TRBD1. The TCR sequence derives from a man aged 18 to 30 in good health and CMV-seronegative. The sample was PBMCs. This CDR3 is CATSRAGDRVDYGYTF. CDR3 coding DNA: TGTGCCACCAGCAGGGCCGGGGACAGGGTGGACTATGGCTACACCTTC.